This T cell receptor (beta chain) was documented in a study of a mutant IDH1 vaccine in newly diagnosed glioma. V lost 1 base, J lost 6 bases, and 13 bases lay in between. The CDR3 length is 15 residues. Germline V gene lookup returns CDR1 SGHTA and CDR2 FQGNSA. Time point noted: week 23, last vaccination. All doses held 300 ug of mutant IDH1 20-mer peptide, with topical imiquimod. As for this clone: The antigen is undetermined.

Measured with immunoSEQ multiplex PCR; TCRdb has only the in-frame clones, and not every one. The sample carries 50,000 to 85,000 clones, 84% recorded once. This receptor was taken from a man younger than 35 with glioma. The chain recombines TRBV7-2 with TRBJ1-5; D unresolved. This specimen consisted of PBMCs, obtained from a glioma patient whose treatment included an IDH1 peptide vaccine. CDR3 region: CASSLDSRLGQPQHF. The CDR3 bases are TGTGCCAGCAGCTTAGACAGCCGCCTAGGTCAGCCCCAGCATTTT. The full variable domain, completed using reference TRBV7-2 and TRBJ1-5, is GAGVSQSPSNKVTEKGKDVELRCDPISGHTALYWYRQSLGQGLEFLIYFQGNSAPDKSGLPSDRFSAERTGGSVSTLTIQRTQQEDSAVYLCASSLDSRLGQPQHFGDGTRLSIL.